The 26 T cell receptor beta chains presented below share a single source sample, sequenced in a study of T cell repertoires in cytomegalovirus infection. No antigen has been assigned to these receptors. TCRdb analysed the reads with MiXCR anew, one entry per CDR3 protein. The data hold 750,000 to 900,000 distinct CDR3 sequences, with roughly 29% observed a single time. The sample in question was cultured CD8+ T cells from PBMCs, obtained from culture after CMV antigen stimulation. The source is a human donor in good health (CMV status not recorded). Some clones in this sample may be carry-over from other donors' samples.

This clonotype was seen ten or more times. The chain couples TRBV7-6 to TRBJ2-6, with 12 bases that match TRBD1. V lost 5 bases, J lost 2 bases, and 16 bases stayed unmatched. Germline V gene data show CDR1 as SGHVS and CDR2 as FNYEAQ. The CDR3 sequence is 21 residues long. CDR3 loop: CASSAGSNPGTGGPGANVLTF. In DNA form, the CDR3 reads TGTGCCAGCAGCGCCGGCTCGAACCCCGGGACAGGGGGCCCTGGGGCCAACGTCCTGACTTTC.

The V and J genes are TRBV29-1 and TRBJ1-2, with D unclear. The CDR3 is made up of 14 amino acids. In germline, CDR1 is SQVTM, CDR2 ANQGSEA. V lost 3 bases and J lost 0, with 11 bases in between. The CDR3 loop reads CSVEAGPTNYGYTF. CDR3 DNA sequence: TGCAGCGTTGAGGCGGGTCCAACTAACTATGGCTACACCTTC.

This clonotype was detected a few times. The chain uses TRBV19 and TRBJ1-1; 7 nucleotides match TRBD1. Looked up from germline, CDR1 is LNHDA and CDR2 is SQIVND (reference sequence). J was trimmed by 2 bases and V by 3 bases; bases with no gene match: 6. The CDR3 runs 15 residues. CDR3: CASSMGTDINTEAFF. CDR3 bases: TGTGCCAGTAGTATGGGGACAGACATCAACACTGAAGCTTTCTTT. Combining the CDR3 with reference TRBV19 and TRBJ1-1 gives the whole variable domain DGGITQSPKYLFRKEGQNVTLSCEQNLNHDAMYWYRQDPGQGLRLIYYSQIVNDFQKGDIAEGYSVSREKKESFPLTVTSAQKNPTAFYLCASSMGTDINTEAFFGQGTRLTVV.

V and J are TRBV5-5 and TRBJ2-3; 12 positions match TRBD2. J lost 0 bases, V lost 4 bases, and 3 bases had no gene match. Germline V gives CDR1 SGHKS, CDR2 YYEKEE (reference sequence). The CDR3 loop spans 16 amino acids. The CDR3 protein is CASSIGTSGSTDTQYF. CDR3 bases: TGTGCCAGCAGCATTGGGACTAGCGGGAGCACAGATACGCAGTATTTT. The full variable domain, with the rest looked up from reference TRBV5-5 and TRBJ2-3, is DAGVTQSPTHLIKTRGQQVTLRCSPISGHKSVSWYQQVLGQGPQFIFQYYEKEERGRGNFPDRFSARQFPNYSSELNVNALLLGDSALYLCASSIGTSGSTDTQYFGPGTRLTVL.

This clonotype has just a few counts. The J gene is TRBJ1-5, the V gene TRBV6-2 or TRBV6-3, with D possibly TRBD1 on 5 matching bases. CDR1 MNHEY and CDR2 SVGEGT come from the germline V gene. The CDR3 extends over 14 amino acids. Trimming pared 7 bases from V and 4 bases from J, leaving 14 bases between. The CDR3 protein is CASKGQAMNQPQHF. The CDR3 DNA sequence: TGTGCCAGCAAGGGGCAGGCCATGAATCAGCCCCAGCATTTT.

This clonotype was detected many times. The chain combines TRBV7-2 with TRBJ1-2; D is possibly TRBD1 (5 bases). Germline V CDR1 and CDR2: SGHTA, FQGNSA. V shed 3 bases and J shed 13 bases, with 21 bases lying between them. The CDR3 totals 14 residues. The CDR3 DNA reads TGTGCCAGCAGCTTCCTTGGGGCGGTTGAGGGTTTCACCTTC. Its protein product is CASSFLGAVEGFTF. The variable domain in full, completed from reference TRBV7-2 and TRBJ1-2, reads GAGVSQSPSNKVTEKGKDVELRCDPISGHTALYWYRQSLGQGLEFLIYFQGNSAPDKSGLPSDRFSAERTGGSVSTLTIQRTQQEDSAVYLCASSFLGAVEGFTFGSGTRLTVV.

The J gene is TRBJ1-6, the V gene TRBV7-2, with TRBD1 as a possible D gene (5 bases). V was clipped by 2 bases and J by 1 base, with 9 bases between them. Germline values: CDR1 SGHTA, CDR2 FQGNSA. CDR3 length equals 16 residues. The CDR3 sequence: CASSLRGASYNSPLHF. CDR3 nucleotide sequence: TGTGCCAGCAGCTTAAGAGGGGCGTCCTATAATTCACCCCTCCACTTT.

This clonotype showed up just a few times. The chain is built from TRBV7-9 and TRBJ1-5; TRBD1 might be the D (6 bases). Trimming cost V 0 bases and J 6 bases, with 12 bases left between them. The CDR3 spans 15 residues. The germline V gene encodes CDR1 SEHNR and CDR2 FQNEAQ (reference sequence). The CDR3, as DNA: TGTGCCAGCAGCTTAGCGGGGGGGGCAACTCAGCCCCAGCATTTT. Translated, it gives CASSLAGGATQPQHF.

The V gene is TRBV9, the J gene TRBJ1-5; weak D call: TRBD1 (5 bases). Per the germline V gene, CDR1 is SGDLS and CDR2 is YYNGEE. This CDR3 has 15 amino acids. V was pared by 4 bases and J by 0 bases, with 11 bases between. CDR3 sequence reads: CASSSEGLSNQPQHF. The CDR3 DNA reads TGTGCCAGCAGCTCGGAGGGACTTAGCAATCAGCCCCAGCATTTT.

The chain links TRBV10-3 to TRBJ1-5; TRBD1 agrees at 7 bases. J lost 4 bases, V lost 11 bases, and 20 bases had no gene match. Germline lookup yields CDR1 ENHRY and CDR2 SYGVKD. The CDR3 is 17 amino acids. This CDR3 reads CASTTETGISLNQPQHF. CDR3 nucleotides: TGTGCCTCGACAACCGAGACAGGGATTTCCCTGAATCAGCCCCAGCATTTT.

The V call is TRBV7-9, the J call TRBJ1-1; D remains unclear. The CDR3 is made up of 10 amino acids. V lost 1 base and J lost 11, with 5 bases in between. From germline, CDR1 is SEHNR and CDR2 FQNEAQ (reference sequence). CDR3 sequence reads: CASSLEEAFF. The CDR3 DNA sequence: TGTGCCAGCAGCTTAGAGGAGGCTTTCTTT. Full variable domain (remainder filled in from reference TRBV7-9 and TRBJ1-1): DTGVSQNPRHKITKRGQNVTFRCDPISEHNRLYWYRQTLGQGPEFLTYFQNEAQLEKSRLLSDRFSAERPKGSFSTLEIQRTEQGDSAMYLCASSLEEAFFGQGTRLTVV.

This clonotype was picked up a small number of times. V is TRBV15 and J is TRBJ2-1; weak D call: TRBD1 (8 bases). Between the trimmed V and J ends, which lost 7 bases and 7 bases, there was a span of 14 bases. The V gene's germline CDR1 is LNHNV and CDR2 YYDKDF (reference sequence). The CDR3 extends over 13 amino acids. The CDR3 DNA is TGTGCCACCAACTTACAGGGGGGGAATGAGCAGTTCTTC. This sequence encodes CATNLQGGNEQFF.

This clonotype appeared many times. The chain links TRBV7-2 to TRBJ1-6, with D possibly being TRBD1 (5 bases). Germline V gene lookup returns CDR1 SGHTA and CDR2 FQGNSA. CDR3 length: 13 residues. V was trimmed by 5 bases and J by 12 bases, leaving 14 bases between them. CDR3 in DNA: TGTGCCAGCAGCCCCGGACAACCTCAACCCCTCCACTTT. Protein sequence: CASSPGQPQPLHF. The whole variable domain, filled in from reference TRBV7-2 and TRBJ1-6, reads GAGVSQSPSNKVTEKGKDVELRCDPISGHTALYWYRQSLGQGLEFLIYFQGNSAPDKSGLPSDRFSAERTGGSVSTLTIQRTQQEDSAVYLCASSPGQPQPLHFGNGTRLTVT.

This clonotype was seen only a few times. The chain couples TRBV10-3 to TRBJ2-2, with D uncertain. CDR1 and CDR2 from the germline V gene are ENHRY and SYGVKD. There are 12 residues in the CDR3. V was trimmed by 7 bases and J by 1 base, leaving 4 bases between them. The CDR3 coding sequence is TGTGCCATCACTTTGAACACCGGGGAGCTGTTTTTT. This sequence encodes CAITLNTGELFF.

V is TRBV7-8 and J is TRBJ2-1; TRBD1 aligns across 7 bases. Trimming at V came to 3 bases and at J to 4 bases, leaving 6 bases not matched to a gene. In germline, CDR1 is SGHVS, CDR2 FQNEAQ. The CDR3 runs 15 residues. CDR3 sequence: CASSFGTDLYNEQFF. Written as DNA, the CDR3 is TGTGCCAGCAGCTTCGGGACAGACTTATACAATGAGCAGTTCTTC. Looking up the rest from reference TRBV7-8 and TRBJ2-1 gives the full variable domain: GAGVSQSPRYKVAKRGQDVALRCDPISGHVSLFWYQQALGQGPEFLTYFQNEAQLDKSGLPSDRFFAERPEGSVSTLKIQRTQQEDSAVYLCASSFGTDLYNEQFFGPGTRLTVL.

The chain joins TRBV2 to TRBJ2-1, with 7 bases aligning to TRBD1. V gave up 11 bases and J gave up 3 bases; unmatched junction bases: 7. The CDR3 runs to 13 residues. Per the germline V gene, CDR1 is SNHLY and CDR2 is FYNNEI. CDR3 coding DNA: TGTGCCGTGCCACGGGACAGCTACAATGAGCAGTTCTTC. Translating gives CAVPRDSYNEQFF. The whole variable domain, filled in from reference TRBV2 and TRBJ2-1, reads EPEVTQTPSHQVTQMGQEVILRCVPISNHLYFYWYRQILGQKVEFLVSFYNNEISEKSEIFDDQFSVERPDGSNFTLKIRSTKLEDSAMYFCAVPRDSYNEQFFGPGTRLTVL.

This chain links TRBV6-5 with TRBJ2-1; the match to TRBD1 covers 9 bases. Trimming cost V 0 bases and J 2 bases; bases outside gene matches: 5. This CDR3 has 17 amino acids. CDR1 is MNHEY, CDR2 SVGAGI, per germline. The CDR3 loop reads CASSYSLTGGTYNEQFF. DNA of the CDR3: TGTGCCAGCAGTTACTCCTTAACAGGGGGCACCTACAATGAGCAGTTCTTC.

V usage is TRBV11-2 and J usage is TRBJ2-1, with D unresolved. Germline V lookup: CDR1 SGHAT, CDR2 FQNNGV. The CDR3 is 13 residues long. Trimming pared 7 bases from V and 5 bases from J, leaving 12 bases between. The CDR3 DNA sequence: TGTGCCAGCACCCCGGGCCCTAACAATGAGCAGTTCTTC. Translation: CASTPGPNNEQFF.

This clonotype has more than one count but fewer than ten. The chain employs TRBV6-1 and TRBJ2-7; D gene ambiguous. V lost 4 bases to trimming and J lost 6 bases, with 7 bases between them. CDR3 length equals 11 residues. Looked up from germline, CDR1 is MNHNS and CDR2 is SASEGT. The CDR3 coding sequence is TGTGCCAGCAGTGCAGACTTCGAGCAGTACTTC. Amino acid sequence: CASSADFEQYF.

This clonotype appeared a few times. The genes are TRBV27 and TRBJ2-7, with a possible D match to TRBD2 (6 bases). The germline V and J ends were trimmed by 5 bases and 0 bases, with 17 bases remaining between them. The germline CDR1 and CDR2 sequences are MNHEY and SMNVEV (reference sequence). There are 16 residues in the CDR3. Written as DNA, the CDR3 is TGTGCCAGCAGTGAGACGGGACTCGCCTCCTCCTACGAGCAGTACTTC. The encoded protein is CASSETGLASSYEQYF.

The chain links TRBV7-9 to TRBJ1-2; 10 positions match TRBD1. Trimming at V came to 5 bases and at J to 3 bases, leaving 6 bases not matched to a gene. This CDR3 has 15 residues. Germline V lookup: CDR1 SEHNR, CDR2 FQNEAQ (reference sequence). This CDR3 is CASSLGTGAHYGYTF. The CDR3 DNA reads as TGTGCCAGCAGCCTAGGGACAGGGGCCCACTATGGCTACACCTTC. Full variable domain (remainder filled in from reference TRBV7-9 and TRBJ1-2): DTGVSQNPRHKITKRGQNVTFRCDPISEHNRLYWYRQTLGQGPEFLTYFQNEAQLEKSRLLSDRFSAERPKGSFSTLEIQRTEQGDSAMYLCASSLGTGAHYGYTFGSGTRLTVV.

V usage is TRBV6-9 and J usage is TRBJ2-7; no clear D gene. The V end was cut by 7 bases, the J end by 3 bases, with 13 bases between. The CDR3 totals 13 residues. The germline V gene encodes CDR1 MNHGY and CDR2 SVAAGI. The CDR3 bases are TGTGCCAGCAACCAGATCCAGGACTACGAGCAGTACTTC. Translated: CASNQIQDYEQYF.

This clonotype was detected once. The chain combines TRBV24-1 with TRBJ2-2; 8 bases are shared with TRBD2. With 7 bases clipped from V and 5 bases from J, the junction kept 11 bases outside the gene matches. The V gene's germline CDR1 is KGHDR and CDR2 SFDVKD. This CDR3 is 16 amino acids long. The CDR3 loop is CATSLTGGPGTGELFF. The DNA of the CDR3 is TGTGCCACCAGCCTCACGGGGGGGCCGGGAACCGGGGAGCTGTTTTTT.

V gene TRBV11-2 combines with J gene TRBJ2-3; the match to TRBD2 covers 8 bases. Per germline, CDR1 SGHAT and CDR2 FQNNGV. Trimming removed 4 bases from V and 1 base from J; junction bases left unmatched: 4. The CDR3 totals 15 residues. The CDR3 bases are TGTGCCAGCAGCTCTCGGCGGGGGGGCACAGATACGCAGTATTTT. As protein: CASSSRRGGTDTQYF.

The chain uses TRBV11-1 and TRBJ2-3; weak D call: TRBD2 (6 bases). CDR3 length: 16 residues. V was trimmed by 5 bases and J by 2 bases, leaving 17 bases between them. Germline CDR1 reads SGHAT; CDR2 reads FQDESV (reference sequence). The CDR3 sequence is CASSQPGSGYTDTQYF. CDR3 DNA sequence: TGTGCCAGCAGCCAGCCCGGTAGCGGATACACAGATACGCAGTATTTT.

V gene TRBV6-5 combines with J gene TRBJ2-5; 9 positions match TRBD1. J gave up 5 bases and V 6 bases, and 13 bases lay outside the gene matches. In germline, CDR1 is MNHEY, CDR2 SVGAGI. The CDR3 spans 16 residues. The CDR3 coding sequence is TGTGCCAGCAGGTTGGACAGGGGACGGACGTCCGAGACCCAGTACTTC. Amino acid sequence: CASRLDRGRTSETQYF.